This T cell receptor beta chain emerged from a study of cytomegalovirus exposure and HLA in healthy donors. The CDR3 is 15 amino acids. V shed 3 bases and J shed 9 bases, with 18 bases lying between them. CDR1 and CDR2 (germline): SEHNR, FQNEAQ (reference sequence). The PCR contained 60 Vbeta and 13 Jbeta primers. Sequenced by immunoSEQ multiplex PCR; TCRdb stores in-frame clones only, minus some. The profile shows some 150,000 clones, about 80% of them singletons. The sequenced sample consisted of PBMCs. The clonotype originates from a woman aged 40 to 55 in good health and CMV-seronegative. The rearrangement joins TRBV7-9 to TRBJ2-1; D possibly corresponds to TRBD2 (5 bases). The CDR3 region has the DNA TGTGCCAGCAGCTTGAACAGCCCTACCCGGGGTGAGCAGTTCTTC. This translates into CASSLNSPTRGEQFF.